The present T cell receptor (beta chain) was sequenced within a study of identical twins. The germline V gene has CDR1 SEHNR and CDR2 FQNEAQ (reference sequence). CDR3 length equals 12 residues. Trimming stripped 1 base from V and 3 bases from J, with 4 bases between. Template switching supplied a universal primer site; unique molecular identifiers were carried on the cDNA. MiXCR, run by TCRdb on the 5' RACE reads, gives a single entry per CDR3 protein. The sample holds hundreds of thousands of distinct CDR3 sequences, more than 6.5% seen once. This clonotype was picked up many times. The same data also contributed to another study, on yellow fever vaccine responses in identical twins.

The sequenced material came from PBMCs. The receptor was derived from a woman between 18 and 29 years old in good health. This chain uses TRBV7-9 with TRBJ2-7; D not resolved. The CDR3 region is CASSLEHYEQYF. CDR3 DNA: TGTGCCAGCAGCTTAGAGCACTACGAGCAGTACTTC.